What follows is one TCR beta chain and its context. TCRdb's copy holds only in-frame clones and misses some; the assay was immunoSEQ multiplex PCR. This sample has roughly 20,000 clones, with 84% found just once. The data stem from a study of OX40 agonist ivuxolimab in advanced cancers. On the study more broadly: Every 2 weeks, patients got intravenous ivuxolimab at one of six dose levels (0.01-10 mg/kg). Age averaged around 60 years (range about 20 to 80), and around 78% were male.

The CDR3 runs to 12 residues. Trimming took off 6 bases at V and 5 bases at J, with 9 bases between the two ends. In germline, CDR1 is SNHLY, CDR2 FYNNEI. Any history of autoimmune disease or systemic immunosuppression disqualified patients. Specimen: CD4+ or CD8+ T cells sorted from blood, collected in a trial of the OX40 agonist ivuxolimab. This sequence joins TRBV2 and TRBJ2-3, with D unclear. The sequence was obtained from an adult with an advanced solid tumor such as melanoma, head and neck, liver or kidney cancer. The CDR3 spells CASSAYRDTQYF. CDR3 coding DNA: TGTGCCAGCAGCGCCTACAGAGATACGCAGTATTTT.